This T cell receptor beta chain was documented in a study of response to subunit inactivated influenza vaccine. Using its own MiXCR run on the RT-PCR reads, TCRdb lists one record per CDR3 protein. This table holds around 530,000 distinct CDR3 sequences, 16% found once. This CDR3 comprises 16 residues. Losses at the gene ends were 10 bases for V and 7 bases for J; bases not matched to a gene: 14. This clonotype was seen more than once but under ten times. Its target is unknown. Study findings and constraints: There was a suggestion from the authors that each seasonal influenza vaccination recruits few new T cells.

The J gene is TRBJ2-1, the V gene TRBV12-3 or TRBV12-4, with TRBD2 matching over 12 bases. The source was CD4+ T cells sorted from PBMCs, collected around 25 months after vaccination. This TCR was sampled from a man aged 50 to 69 who received an inactivated influenza vaccine. The CDR3 spells CATKRTSGASGNEQFF. CDR3 in DNA: TGTGCCACCAAACGGACTAGCGGGGCCTCGGGGAATGAGCAGTTCTTC.